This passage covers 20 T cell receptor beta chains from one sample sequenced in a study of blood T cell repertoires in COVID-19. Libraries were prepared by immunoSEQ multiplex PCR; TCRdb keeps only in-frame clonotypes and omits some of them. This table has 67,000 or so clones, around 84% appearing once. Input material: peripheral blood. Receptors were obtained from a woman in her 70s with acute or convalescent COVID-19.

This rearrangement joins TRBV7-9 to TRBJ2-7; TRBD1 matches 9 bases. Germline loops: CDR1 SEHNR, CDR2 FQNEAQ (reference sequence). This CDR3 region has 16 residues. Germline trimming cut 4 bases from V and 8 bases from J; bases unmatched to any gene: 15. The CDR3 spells CASSSASTGGRGKQYF. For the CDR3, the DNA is TGTGCCAGCAGCTCGGCCTCGACAGGGGGGAGGGGGAAGCAGTACTTC. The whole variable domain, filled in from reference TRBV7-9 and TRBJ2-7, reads DTGVSQNPRHKITKRGQNVTFRCDPISEHNRLYWYRQTLGQGPEFLTYFQNEAQLEKSRLLSDRFSAERPKGSFSTLEIQRTEQGDSAMYLCASSSASTGGRGKQYFGPGTRLTVT.

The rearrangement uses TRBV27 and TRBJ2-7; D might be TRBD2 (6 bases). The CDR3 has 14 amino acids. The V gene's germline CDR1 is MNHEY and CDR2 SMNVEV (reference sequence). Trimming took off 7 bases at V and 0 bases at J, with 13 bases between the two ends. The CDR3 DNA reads TGTGCCAGCACCCGACGGCGGGACTCCTACGAGCAGTACTTC. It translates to CASTRRRDSYEQYF.

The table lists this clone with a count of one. CDR3 in DNA: TGCAGCGTTGACGGGACTGATGGAAACACCATATATTTT. Its protein is CSVDGTDGNTIYF. The V gene is TRBV29-1, the J gene TRBJ1-3; the D gene is possibly TRBD1 (5 bases). The V and J ends lost 3 bases and 3 bases respectively, with 9 bases between them. Germline loops: CDR1 SQVTM, CDR2 ANQGSEA. There are 13 residues in the CDR3.

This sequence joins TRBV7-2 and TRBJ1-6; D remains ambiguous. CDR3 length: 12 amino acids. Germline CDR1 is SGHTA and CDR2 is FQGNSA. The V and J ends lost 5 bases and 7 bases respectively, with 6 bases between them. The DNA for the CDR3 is TGTGCCAGCAGCCGCACAAATTCACCCCTCCACTTT. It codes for CASSRTNSPLHF.

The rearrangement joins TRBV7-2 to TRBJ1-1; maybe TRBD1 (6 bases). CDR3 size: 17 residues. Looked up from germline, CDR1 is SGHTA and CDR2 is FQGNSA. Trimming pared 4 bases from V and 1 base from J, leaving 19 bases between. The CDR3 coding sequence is TGTGCCAGCAGCTCATACATGTCCGGGACAAGGAACACTGAAGCTTTCTTT. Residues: CASSSYMSGTRNTEAFF.

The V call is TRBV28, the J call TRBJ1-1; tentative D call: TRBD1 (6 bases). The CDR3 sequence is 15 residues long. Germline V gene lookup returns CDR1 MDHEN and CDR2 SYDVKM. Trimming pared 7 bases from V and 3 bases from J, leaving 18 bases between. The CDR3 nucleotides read TGTGCCAGCACCTCCCGGGGGGGCGTGGACACTGAAGCTTTCTTT. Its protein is CASTSRGGVDTEAFF.

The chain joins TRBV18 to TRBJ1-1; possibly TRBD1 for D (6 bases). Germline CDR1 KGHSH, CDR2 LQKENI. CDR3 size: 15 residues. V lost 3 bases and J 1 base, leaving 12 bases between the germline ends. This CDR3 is CASSPARQENTEAFF. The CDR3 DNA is TGTGCCAGCTCACCTGCCCGACAGGAGAACACTGAAGCTTTCTTT.

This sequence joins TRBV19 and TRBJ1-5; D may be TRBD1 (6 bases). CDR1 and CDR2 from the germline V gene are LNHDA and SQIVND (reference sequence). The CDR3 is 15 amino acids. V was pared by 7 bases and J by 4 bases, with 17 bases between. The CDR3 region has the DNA TGTGCCAGTAAGGGGCCAGGGGCCCAGAATCAGCCCCAGCATTTT. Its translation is CASKGPGAQNQPQHF.

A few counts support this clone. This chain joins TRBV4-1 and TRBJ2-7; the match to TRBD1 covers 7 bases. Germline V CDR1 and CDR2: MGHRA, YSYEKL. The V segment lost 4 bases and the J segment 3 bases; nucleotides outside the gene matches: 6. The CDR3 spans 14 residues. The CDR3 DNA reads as TGCGCCAGCAGCCCACGGGACAGCCTCTACGAGCAGTACTTC. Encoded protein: CASSPRDSLYEQYF.

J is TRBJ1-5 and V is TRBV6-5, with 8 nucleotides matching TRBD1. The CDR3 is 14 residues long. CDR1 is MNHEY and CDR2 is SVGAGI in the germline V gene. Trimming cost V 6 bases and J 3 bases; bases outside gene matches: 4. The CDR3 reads CASSDRGDNQPQHF. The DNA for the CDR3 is TGTGCCAGCAGCGACAGGGGAGACAATCAGCCCCAGCATTTT.

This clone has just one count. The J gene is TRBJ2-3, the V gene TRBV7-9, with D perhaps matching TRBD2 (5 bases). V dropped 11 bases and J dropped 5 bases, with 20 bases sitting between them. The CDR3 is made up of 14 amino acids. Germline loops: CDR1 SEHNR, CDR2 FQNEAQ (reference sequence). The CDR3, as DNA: TGTGCCGGATCACAAGAGGGATGGGTAGATACGCAGTATTTT. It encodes CAGSQEGWVDTQYF.

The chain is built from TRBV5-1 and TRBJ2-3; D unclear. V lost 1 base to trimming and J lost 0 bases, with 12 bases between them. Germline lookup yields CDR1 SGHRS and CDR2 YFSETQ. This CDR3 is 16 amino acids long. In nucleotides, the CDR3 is TGCGCCAGCAGCTTGATAGTGCACTCTAGCACAGATACGCAGTATTTT. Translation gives CASSLIVHSSTDTQYF.

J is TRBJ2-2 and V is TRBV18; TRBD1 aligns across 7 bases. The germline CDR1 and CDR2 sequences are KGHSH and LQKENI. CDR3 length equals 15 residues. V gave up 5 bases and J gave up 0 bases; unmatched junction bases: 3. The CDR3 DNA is TGTGCCAGCTCAACCGGGACAGCGAACACCGGGGAGCTGTTTTTT. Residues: CASSTGTANTGELFF.

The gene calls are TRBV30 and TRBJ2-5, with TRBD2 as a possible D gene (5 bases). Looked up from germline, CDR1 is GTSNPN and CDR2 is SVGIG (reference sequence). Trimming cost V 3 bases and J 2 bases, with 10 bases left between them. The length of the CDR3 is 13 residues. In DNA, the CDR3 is TGTGCCTGGAGCGCAACTAGGCAAGAGACCCAGTACTTC. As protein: CAWSATRQETQYF.

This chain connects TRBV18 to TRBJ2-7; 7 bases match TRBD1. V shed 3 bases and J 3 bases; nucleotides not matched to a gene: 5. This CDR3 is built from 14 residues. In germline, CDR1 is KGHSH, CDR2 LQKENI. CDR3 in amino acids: CASSPRQGIYEQYF. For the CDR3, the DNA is TGTGCCAGCTCACCTAGACAGGGCATCTACGAGCAGTACTTC.

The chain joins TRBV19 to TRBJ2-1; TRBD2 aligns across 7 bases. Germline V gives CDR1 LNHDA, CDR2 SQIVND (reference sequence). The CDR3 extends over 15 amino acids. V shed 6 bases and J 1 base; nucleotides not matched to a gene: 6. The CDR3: CASSPFGGSYNEQFF. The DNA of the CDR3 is TGTGCCAGTAGCCCTTTCGGGGGGTCCTACAATGAGCAGTTCTTC.

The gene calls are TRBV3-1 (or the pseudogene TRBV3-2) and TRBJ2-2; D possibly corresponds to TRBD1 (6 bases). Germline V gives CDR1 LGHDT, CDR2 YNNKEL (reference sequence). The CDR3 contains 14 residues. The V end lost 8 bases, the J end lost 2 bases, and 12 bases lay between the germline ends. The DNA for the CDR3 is TGTGCCAGCTGCCCGGGACACAACACCGGGGAGCTGTTTTTT. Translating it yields CASCPGHNTGELFF.

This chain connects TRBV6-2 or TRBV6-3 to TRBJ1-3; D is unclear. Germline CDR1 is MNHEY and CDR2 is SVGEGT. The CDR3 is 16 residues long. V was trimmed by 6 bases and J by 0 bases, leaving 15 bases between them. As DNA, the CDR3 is TGTGCCAGCAGCGCGCGGCGGCCTGGCTCTGGAAACACCATATATTTT. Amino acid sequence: CASSARRPGSGNTIYF.

CDR3 in DNA: TGTGCCAGCAGTTCCCAGGGGCCGATTAATGAAAAACTGTTTTTT. Its translation is CASSSQGPINEKLFF. The chain employs TRBV6-2 or TRBV6-3 and TRBJ1-4; possibly TRBD1 for D (6 bases). This CDR3 has 15 residues. The V gene lost 4 bases and the J gene lost 4 bases, with 13 bases spanning the gap. CDR1 MNHEY and CDR2 SVGEGT come from the germline V gene.

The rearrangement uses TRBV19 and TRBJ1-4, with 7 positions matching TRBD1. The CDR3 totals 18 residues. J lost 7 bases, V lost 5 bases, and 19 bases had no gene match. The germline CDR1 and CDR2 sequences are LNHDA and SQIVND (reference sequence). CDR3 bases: TGTGCCAGTAGTCGTCAGTCGGTACGACAGGGATTAGGTGAAAAACTGTTTTTT. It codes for CASSRQSVRQGLGEKLFF.